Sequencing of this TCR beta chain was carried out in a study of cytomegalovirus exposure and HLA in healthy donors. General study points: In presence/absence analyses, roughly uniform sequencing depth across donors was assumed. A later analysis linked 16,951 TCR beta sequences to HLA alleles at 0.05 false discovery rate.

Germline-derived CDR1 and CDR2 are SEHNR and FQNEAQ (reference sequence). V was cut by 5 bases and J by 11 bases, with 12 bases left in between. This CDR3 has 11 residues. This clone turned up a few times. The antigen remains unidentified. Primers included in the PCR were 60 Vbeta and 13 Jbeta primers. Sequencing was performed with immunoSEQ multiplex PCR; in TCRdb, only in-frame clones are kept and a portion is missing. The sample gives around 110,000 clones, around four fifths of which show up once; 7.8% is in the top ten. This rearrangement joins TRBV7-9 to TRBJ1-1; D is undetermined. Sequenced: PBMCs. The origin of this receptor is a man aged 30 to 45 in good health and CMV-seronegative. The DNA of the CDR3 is TGTGCCAGCAGCCCACGTCCGGGGGCTTTCTTT. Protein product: CASSPRPGAFF.